This T cell receptor (beta chain) appears in the sequencing data of a study of shared clonotypes between healthy human individuals. From germline, CDR1 is LNHDA and CDR2 SQIVND (reference sequence). CDR3 length equals 14 residues. V shed 4 bases, J shed 1 base, and the junction held 2 bases outside the gene matches. Selected positively for CCR7 and CD45RO-negative, naive CD8 cells excluded terminally differentiated effector memory CD45RA+ cells. The protocol was immunoSEQ multiplex PCR, while the TCRdb copy is restricted to in-frame clones and leaves out a portion. The table lists about 2 million clones, roughly 95% of them singletons. Comment on this clone: Its specificity is unknown. This same CDR3 is encoded by further DNA sequences in the sample.

Notes on the study in general: The generation probabilities recorded for non-shared clonotypes fell below those of clonotypes shared by all four donors.

Sequenced material: naive CD8+ T cells sorted from blood. J is TRBJ2-5 and V is TRBV19, with TRBD1 matching over 8 bases. The sequence derives from a man younger than 30 in good health. CDR3 nucleotide sequence: TGTGCCAGTAGTACCGGACAGGGCCAAGAGACCCAGTACTTC. Translation: CASSTGQGQETQYF.